This T cell receptor (beta chain) was retrieved from a study of T-cell reconstitution after alpha-beta-depleted transplantation in children listed by TCRdb under 2016. For the study in its entirety: Using TCR repertoire profiling, the study quantitatively followed how T-cell immune reconstitution unfolded in children after TCRalphabeta/CD19-depleted allogeneic hematopoietic cell transplantation.

Per the germline V gene, MNHNS is the CDR1 and SASEGT is the CDR2. From the cysteine up to the phenylalanine, the CDR3 has a length of 12 residues. The entry retains the CDR3 DNA only, 36 bases that are in frame from base 1. V loses 3 bases of germline sequence and J loses 6 bases, and the interval between the two ends is 9 bases. In the case of this clonotype: Its antigen specificity is not known. No base-level quality is on record; no much larger clone is a single base apart.

Library preparation employed PCR. The sample was run on an Illumina HiSeq 2500. To normalize quantification of the TCRbeta repertoire, the TCR libraries were built with molecular barcoding that relied on unique molecular identifiers. Clones were called with MiXCR by TCRdb after fastp trimmed the public reads at Q25, and only in-frame beta chains were retained. Merged by CDR3 protein, the rows form single entries marked with the most common genes and DNA. A total of around 530,000 distinct CDR3 sequences appear in this sample, about 33% of them only once. The ten largest clones represent more than 2% of the sample.

This material consisted of PBMCs from the stem cell graft donor, taken from the stem cell graft. The rearrangement combines TRBV6-1 with TRBJ2-7; no D segment can be confidently identified. The TCR was taken from a human donor who donated a stem cell graft to a child with aplastic anemia. The nucleotide sequence reads as follows: TGTGCCAGCAGTGATCTAGGGTTCGAGCAGTACTTC. This sequence encodes CASSDLGFEQYF.